A selection of T cell receptor beta chains follows, all from one sample in a study of blood T cell repertoires in COVID-19. The data were produced by immunoSEQ multiplex PCR, yet TCRdb's version contains in-frame clones alone and is incomplete. Found here are 200,000 or so clones, 80% to 85% of them singletons; the top ten hold more than 4.5%. The material sequenced was peripheral blood. The receptors originated from an older woman who had recovered from COVID-19. CDR3s leave out the opening cysteine and the closing phenylalanine or tryptophan.

V	J	CDR3
TRBV29-1	TRBJ1-1	SVDWQGVNTEAF
TRBV9	TRBJ1-1	ASSVGGGDRGLEDTEAF
TRBV4-1	TRBJ1-2	ASSQVPTGGGYT
TRBV7-3	TRBJ2-7	ASSLTPGGEQY
TRBV5-8	TRBJ2-7	ASSLGLAGTYEQY
TRBV6-5	TRBJ2-7	ASSYSIASGAYEQY
TRBV6-5	TRBJ2-7	ASNIQGLYEQY
TRBV29-1	TRBJ1-2	SVEVPPGLPEANYGYT
TRBV10-1	TRBJ2-4	ASSEKGTGAKNIQY
TRBV5-1	TRBJ1-5	ASSLTENQPQH
TRBV30	TRBJ1-1	AWSGQGAGTEAF
TRBV28	TRBJ1-1	ASRTDTEAF
TRBV4-1	TRBJ1-1	ASSLSRQGGTEAF
TRBV15	TRBJ2-5	ATSTLEGAGETQY
TRBV6-5	TRBJ1-1	ASSYRGMNTEAF
TRBV29-1	TRBJ2-7	SVGRAGEQY
TRBV19	TRBJ1-2	ASNQGRGYGYT
TRBV7-9	TRBJ2-5	ASSLLGRGETQY
TRBV4-1	TRBJ2-7	ASSQAVTRTYEQY
TRBV24-1	TRBJ2-3	ASAASSPDTQY
TRBV10-3	TRBJ2-1	AISSSGADNEQF
TRBV9	TRBJ1-2	ASSPGPSPGYGYT
TRBV11-1	TRBJ1-2	ASSLAETGVSGYT
TRBV18	TRBJ2-2	ASSPSAGELF
TRBV10-3	TRBJ2-1	AISTGQGFSNEQF
TRBV6-5	TRBJ1-5	ASRSDRNQPQH
TRBV6-5	TRBJ2-7	ASSYSILDITYEQY
TRBV5-1	TRBJ1-1	ASSYRWGPNMNTEAF
TRBV3-1/TRBV3-2	TRBJ1-1	ASSSTGANTEAF
TRBV27	TRBJ2-7	ASSKGGTGVYEQY
TRBV25-1	TRBJ1-6	ASSEEQGLKSPLH
TRBV18	TRBJ2-4	ASSPRFEGSGNIQY
TRBV7-9	TRBJ1-4	ASSLVGGGEKLF
TRBV11-2	TRBJ2-5	ASSLRGGRQQETQY
TRBV13	TRBJ1-2	ASSSRGSHGYT
TRBV5-4	TRBJ2-3	ASSQGATDTQY
TRBV12-3/TRBV12-4	TRBJ1-2	ASSLDTNYGYT
TRBV12-5	TRBJ2-3	ASLAGNTDTQY
TRBV7-2	TRBJ2-3	ASSLFASGGVDTQY
TRBV7-2	TRBJ2-7	ASSGTGRGEQY
TRBV5-1	TRBJ2-5	ASSLAAVSQETQY
TRBV19	TRBJ1-2	ASSIGDRYLVVGYT
TRBV7-6	TRBJ2-7	ASSLRVTYEQY
TRBV9	TRBJ2-6	ASSEPGSVLSSGANVLT
TRBV10-3	TRBJ2-1	AISFDRGVYNEQF